This passage covers 4 T cell receptor beta chains from one sample sequenced in a study of cytomegalovirus exposure and HLA in healthy donors. Profiling relied on immunoSEQ multiplex PCR, and the TCRdb table lists in-frame clones only, not all of them. The sample records approximately 90,000 clones, 96% being singletons. What was sequenced was PBMCs. The origin of the receptors is a man aged 18 to 30 in good health and CMV-seronegative.

The CDR3 loop is CASSLVLGVSNTEAFF. In DNA form, the CDR3 reads TGCGCCAGCAGCTTGGTATTGGGCGTATCGAACACTGAAGCTTTCTTT. The rearrangement links TRBV5-1 to TRBJ1-1; D is unclear. The CDR3 is 16 amino acids. The germline gives CDR1 SGHRS, CDR2 YFSETQ. Deletions cut 0 bases from V and 1 base from J, with 13 bases between.

The genes are TRBV7-3 and TRBJ1-2, with TRBD1 matching 9 bases. The germline CDR1 and CDR2 sequences are SGHTA and FQGTGA. After removal of 5 bases from V and 6 bases from J, the junction contained 10 bases not matched to a gene. This CDR3 region has 15 residues. CDR3 loop: CASSRTGGRSDGYTF. CDR3 DNA sequence: TGTGCCAGCAGCCGAACAGGGGGCCGATCGGATGGCTACACCTTC.

The chain uses TRBV7-9 and TRBJ2-1; 12 bases agree with TRBD2. CDR3 length: 18 amino acids. Trimming at V came to 5 bases and at J to 8 bases, leaving 16 bases not matched to a gene. Germline V gene data show CDR1 as SEHNR and CDR2 as FQNEAQ (reference sequence). CDR3 protein: CASSPENLGLAGSYEQFF. In DNA, the CDR3 is TGTGCCAGCAGCCCAGAAAATTTAGGACTAGCGGGAAGCTATGAGCAGTTCTTC.

This chain uses TRBV4-1 with TRBJ2-1; D may be TRBD2 (6 bases). This CDR3 is 13 amino acids long. The germline CDR1 and CDR2 sequences are MGHRA and YSYEKL. V was shortened by 1 base and J by 5 bases, with 6 bases between the two germline ends. CDR3 protein: CASSQGLDNEQFF. The DNA of the CDR3 is TGCGCCAGCAGCCAAGGACTAGACAATGAGCAGTTCTTC.